This passage covers 32 T cell receptor beta chains from one sample sequenced in a study of beta chain features in type 1 diabetes. Findings and caveats of the study: Type 1 diabetes patients had TCRB CDR3s that were shorter (moderately but significantly so) in all four CD4+ subsets.

Antigen specificity for these receptors is unknown. Expressed TCRB transcripts were sequenced after all isolated RNA was converted to cDNA. Profiled with immunoSEQ multiplex PCR; TCRdb holds only in-frame clones, not every one. This sample carries roughly 330,000 clones, approximately 13% of them seen once, and the ten largest clones take around 0.016%. Sequencing was done on a sample of naive CD4+ T cells from blood. The receptors derive from a woman between 18 and 29 years old with type 1 diabetes.

In its sample, this clone was seen a few times. The chain uses TRBV2 and TRBJ1-5; D is unresolved. With 4 bases removed from V and 7 bases from J, the gap between germline ends came to 8 bases. The CDR3 spans 12 residues. Germline values: CDR1 SNHLY, CDR2 FYNNEI. CDR3 sequence (DNA): TGTGCCAGCAGTGTAGTGGGCCAGCCCCAGCATTTT. It encodes CASSVVGQPQHF.

This clone was detected only a few times. The gene calls are TRBV25-1 and TRBJ1-1; 7 positions agree with TRBD1. The CDR3 consists of 13 residues. V dropped 5 bases and J dropped 4; count of bases not matched to a gene: 4. CDR1 and CDR2 (germline): MGHDK, SYGVNS. CDR3 nucleotide sequence: TGTGCCAGCAGTTCAGGGGGTGTCACTGAAGCTTTCTTT. Amino acid sequence: CASSSGGVTEAFF.

V is TRBV5-6 and J is TRBJ2-7; TRBD1 matches at 12 bases. J lost 7 bases, V lost 0 bases, and 5 bases had no gene match. Per germline, CDR1 SGHDT and CDR2 YYEEEE. The CDR3 has 15 amino acids. CDR3 residues: CASSLVGQGAEEQYV. The CDR3 coding sequence is TGTGCCAGCAGCTTGGTGGGACAGGGGGCCGAGGAGCAGTACGTC.

This clone was seen a handful of times. The V gene is TRBV2, the J gene TRBJ2-2; 10 nucleotides line up with TRBD2. Losses at the gene ends were 4 bases for V and 2 bases for J; bases not matched to a gene: 1. The germline V gene encodes CDR1 SNHLY and CDR2 FYNNEI. The CDR3 runs to 15 residues. As DNA, the CDR3 is TGTGCCAGCAGTGTAGCGGGAGGCAACACCGGGGAGCTGTTTTTT. Its protein is CASSVAGGNTGELFF.

In its sample, this clone was seen a few times. The V call is TRBV7-2, the J call TRBJ2-3, with 9 bases matching TRBD2. The CDR3 is 14 residues long. V lost 7 bases to trimming and J lost 2 bases; unmatched junction nucleotides: 4. Germline-derived CDR1 and CDR2 are SGHTA and FQGNSA. CDR3 coding DNA: TGTGCCAGCAAGCTAGCGGGACCCACAGATACGCAGTATTTT. Its translation is CASKLAGPTDTQYF.

This clone appeared a few times. The genes are TRBV5-1 and TRBJ2-7; D remains ambiguous. Deletions cut 4 bases from V and 5 bases from J, with 10 bases between. The length of the CDR3 is 12 residues. Germline V gene lookup returns CDR1 SGHRS and CDR2 YFSETQ. CDR3 DNA: TGCGCCAGCAGCCAAGCTCACGACGAGCAGTACTTC. Protein product: CASSQAHDEQYF.

This chain links TRBV30 with TRBJ2-7; the match to TRBD2 covers 9 bases. V dropped 3 bases and J dropped 0; count of bases not matched to a gene: 3. This CDR3 comprises 14 residues. Germline V gene sequence: CDR1 GTSNPN, CDR2 SVGIG (reference sequence). CDR3 in amino acids: CAWRSGRSSYEQYF. CDR3 DNA: TGTGCCTGGAGGAGCGGGAGGAGCTCCTACGAGCAGTACTTC. Full variable domain (missing parts from reference TRBV30 and TRBJ2-7): SQTIHQWPATLVQPVGSPLSLECTVEGTSNPNLYWYRQAAGRGLQLLFYSVGIGQISSEVPQNLSASRPQDRQFILSSKKLLLSDSGFYLCAWRSGRSSYEQYFGPGTRLTVT.

This clone was counted only a few times. The gene calls are TRBV21-1 and TRBJ2-1; the D call TRBD2 from the table was never checked on the DNA. TRBV21-1 is a recognized pseudogene. CDR3 length equals 19 residues. The CDR3 is CASSTSQRRLAGGSNEQFF. In DNA, the CDR3 is TGTGCCAGCAGCACTAGCCAGAGGAGACTAGCGGGAGGGTCAAATGAGCAGTTCTTC.

This clone came up a few times. This chain uses TRBV19 with TRBJ1-2; 9 bases line up with TRBD1. The CDR3 runs to 14 residues. Trimming at V came to 3 bases and at J to 4 bases, leaving 3 bases not matched to a gene. Germline V gene sequence: CDR1 LNHDA, CDR2 SQIVND (reference sequence). The DNA of the CDR3 is TGTGCCAGTAGTATCGGACAGGGGTCCTATGGCTACACCTTC. The encoded protein is CASSIGQGSYGYTF.

The genes are TRBV5-1 and TRBJ2-6; D not certain. V was pared by 1 base and J by 4 bases, with 12 bases between. The length of the CDR3 is 16 residues. Looked up from germline, CDR1 is SGHRS and CDR2 is YFSETQ. CDR3 coding DNA: TGCGCCAGCAGCTTGCCCCGTTTCCCCGGGGCCAACGTCCTGACTTTC. It yields the protein CASSLPRFPGANVLTF.

The rearrangement joins TRBV7-4 to TRBJ2-3; a possible D gene is TRBD2 (5 bases). CDR1 SGHVT and CDR2 SQSDAQ come from the germline V gene. This CDR3 has 15 amino acids. The V end was cut by 5 bases, the J end by 1 base, with 13 bases between. The DNA for the CDR3 is TGTGCCAGCAGCGGGCGACTACCACGCACAGATACGCAGTATTTT. It translates to CASSGRLPRTDTQYF.

Comments on this clone: Different DNA sequences within this sample yield the same CDR3. The chain links TRBV30 to TRBJ1-5; TRBD1 is a possible D gene (6 bases). V dropped 3 bases and J dropped 4 bases, with 10 bases sitting between them. The CDR3 totals 13 residues. Germline loops: CDR1 GTSNPN, CDR2 SVGIG (reference sequence). CDR3: CAWSLDRNQPQHF. CDR3 sequence (DNA): TGTGCCTGGAGCCTTGACAGGAATCAGCCCCAGCATTTT. Full variable domain (missing parts from reference TRBV30 and TRBJ1-5): SQTIHQWPATLVQPVGSPLSLECTVEGTSNPNLYWYRQAAGRGLQLLFYSVGIGQISSEVPQNLSASRPQDRQFILSSKKLLLSDSGFYLCAWSLDRNQPQHFGDGTRLSIL.

J is TRBJ1-1 and V is TRBV27; D gene unclear. CDR1 is MNHEY and CDR2 is SMNVEV in the germline V gene (reference sequence). Trimming removed 3 bases from V and 1 base from J, with 6 bases in between. The CDR3 runs to 13 residues. The CDR3: CASSFRENTEAFF. As DNA, the CDR3 is TGTGCCAGCAGTTTCCGGGAGAACACTGAAGCTTTCTTT.

This clone was detected only a few times. This chain connects TRBV2 to TRBJ2-1, with a weak D call TRBD2 (6 bases). V was shortened by 4 bases and J by 8 bases, with 9 bases between the two germline ends. The CDR3 runs 12 residues. CDR1 SNHLY and CDR2 FYNNEI come from the germline V gene. The CDR3 DNA follows: TGTGCCAGCAGTGTGCGGGGCGATGAGCAGTTCTTC. It is translated as CASSVRGDEQFF.

The table lists this clone with a few counts. J is TRBJ2-7 and V is TRBV5-6; the match to TRBD2 covers 12 bases. Germline V gene sequence: CDR1 SGHDT, CDR2 YYEEEE. The ends lost 0 bases at V and 4 bases at J; junction bases unmatched: 2. This CDR3 is built from 15 residues. The CDR3 nucleotides are TGTGCCAGCAGCTTGGTACTAGCGGGAGGATACGAGCAGTACTTC. This codes for CASSLVLAGGYEQYF. Full variable domain (outside the CDR3, taken from reference TRBV5-6 and TRBJ2-7): DAGVTQSPTHLIKTRGQQVTLRCSPKSGHDTVSWYQQALGQGPQFIFQYYEEEERQRGNFPDRFSGHQFPNYSSELNVNALLLGDSALYLCASSLVLAGGYEQYFGPGTRLTVT.

V usage is TRBV6-1 and J usage is TRBJ2-1; D call uncertain. V shed 3 bases and J shed 9 bases, with 24 bases lying between them. The CDR3 contains 17 residues. CDR1 MNHNS and CDR2 SASEGT come from the germline V gene. The CDR3 is CASSDQPRVPTRSEQFF. The CDR3 coding sequence is TGTGCCAGCAGTGATCAGCCCCGGGTTCCCACCCGGAGTGAGCAGTTCTTC.

This clone was observed a handful of times. The chain is built from TRBV7-8 and TRBJ2-7, with TRBD1 matching 9 bases. Losses at the gene ends were 1 base for V and 5 bases for J; bases not matched to a gene: 9. Germline CDR1 SGHVS, CDR2 FQNEAQ. The CDR3 runs to 16 residues. CDR3 bases: TGTGCCAGCAGCTTAGGCTTGAGGGACAGGGACCACGAGCAGTACGTC. Its translation is CASSLGLRDRDHEQYV.

Only a few counts were recorded for this clone. The chain joins TRBV21-1 to TRBJ2-7; the table's D call, TRBD1, was not checked against the DNA. TRBV21-1 is a listed pseudogene. The CDR3 runs to 13 residues. The CDR3 reads CASSSRTGLTRYV. DNA of the CDR3: TGTGCCAGCAGCTCTCGGACAGGCCTTACTCGGTACGTC.

This clone was seen only a few times. This sequence joins TRBV5-6 and TRBJ1-1; 8 nucleotides agree with TRBD1. V lost 5 bases, J lost 5 bases, and 8 bases stayed unmatched. The CDR3 contains 14 residues. Per the germline V gene, CDR1 is SGHDT and CDR2 is YYEEEE. The CDR3 here is CASRWRGDRTEAFF. In nucleotides, the CDR3 is TGTGCCAGCAGGTGGAGAGGGGACAGGACTGAAGCTTTCTTT. Supplemented by reference TRBV5-6 and TRBJ1-1, the full variable domain reads DAGVTQSPTHLIKTRGQQVTLRCSPKSGHDTVSWYQQALGQGPQFIFQYYEEEERQRGNFPDRFSGHQFPNYSSELNVNALLLGDSALYLCASRWRGDRTEAFFGQGTRLTVV.

This clone has only a few counts. This sequence joins TRBV30 and TRBJ1-2, with no clear D. The V end was cut by 4 bases, the J end by 3 bases, with 9 bases between. Germline CDR1 is GTSNPN and CDR2 is SVGIG (reference sequence). This CDR3 has 12 residues. The CDR3 DNA sequence: TGTGCCTGGATTGTGGGCGACTATGGCTACACCTTC. Translation gives CAWIVGDYGYTF.

This clone was observed a handful of times. This sequence joins TRBV7-2 and TRBJ2-2; possible D gene TRBD1, 6 bases. V lost 2 bases, J lost 6 bases, and 13 bases lay in between. Germline V gene data show CDR1 as SGHTA and CDR2 as FQGNSA. The CDR3 is 15 amino acids. In nucleotides, the CDR3 is TGTGCCAGCAGCTTAAGTGGGACATCCGCCGGGGAGCTGTTTTTT. This encodes CASSLSGTSAGELFF.

This clone was recorded a few times. The J gene is TRBJ2-1, the V gene TRBV5-4; TRBD1 agrees at 9 bases. CDR1 SGHNT and CDR2 YYREEE come from the germline V gene (reference sequence). After removal of 5 bases from V and 5 bases from J, the junction contained 11 bases not matched to a gene. This CDR3 has 16 residues. DNA of the CDR3: TGTGCCAGCAGTCCTGGGGGGACAGGGCATCACAATGAGCAGTTCTTC. It specifies CASSPGGTGHHNEQFF.

The rearrangement joins TRBV10-3 to TRBJ2-7, with 8 bases aligning to TRBD1. CDR3 size: 15 residues. The V and J ends lost 6 bases and 4 bases, in that order; junction bases with no gene match: 11. CDR1 and CDR2 (germline): ENHRY, SYGVKD. The CDR3, as DNA: TGTGCCATCAGGGGTGGGCCAGGGGGCGCGTACGAGCAGTACTTC. Protein product: CAIRGGPGGAYEQYF.

This clone was counted between two and nine times. The chain recombines TRBV11-3 with TRBJ2-3; D is perhaps TRBD2 (6 bases). V lost 5 bases to trimming and J lost 4 bases, with 10 bases between them. CDR3 length: 13 amino acids. Germline loops: CDR1 SGHNT, CDR2 YENEEA. CDR3 region: CASSRGFADTQYF. The CDR3 region has the DNA TGTGCCAGCAGCCGGGGGTTCGCAGATACGCAGTATTTT.

This clone was picked up a small number of times. The chain employs TRBV30 and TRBJ2-1; TRBD2 matches 8 bases. CDR1 and CDR2 (germline): GTSNPN, SVGIG (reference sequence). The CDR3 has 14 amino acids. V lost 1 base, J lost 8 bases, and 7 bases stayed unmatched. Written as DNA, the CDR3 is TGTGCCTGGAGTGCCCCGGGACTAGGGGATGAGCAGTTCTTC. It codes for CAWSAPGLGDEQFF.

The chain's CDR3 is CASSYDRADEQFF. The DNA of the CDR3 is TGTGCCAGCAGTTACGACAGGGCCGATGAGCAGTTCTTC. V and J are TRBV6-5 and TRBJ2-1; 7 bases are shared with TRBD1. Trimming removed 2 bases from V and 8 bases from J; junction bases left unmatched: 3. Germline CDR1 MNHEY, CDR2 SVGAGI. This CDR3 is built from 13 residues.

There are a few counts of this clone. The chain has TRBV4-1 and TRBJ2-5; 9 nucleotides match TRBD2. CDR3 length: 18 residues. Trimming cost V 0 bases and J 4 bases; bases outside gene matches: 12. Germline CDR1 and CDR2: MGHRA and YSYEKL. In nucleotides, the CDR3 is TGCGCCAGCAGCCAAGATCACGGCGGGAGGGCTGATCGAGAGACCCAGTACTTC. Translation: CASSQDHGGRADRETQYF.

The rearrangement links TRBV2 to TRBJ2-1; 7 bases are a match to TRBD1. Germline-derived CDR1 and CDR2 are SNHLY and FYNNEI. The trim removed 4 bases at V and 5 bases at J, leaving 2 bases unmatched. The CDR3 is made up of 13 amino acids. CDR3: CASSGTGNNEQFF. CDR3 DNA sequence: TGTGCCAGCAGTGGGACAGGTAACAATGAGCAGTTCTTC.

The V call is TRBV19, the J call TRBJ1-2; the match to TRBD1 covers 7 bases. In germline, CDR1 is LNHDA, CDR2 SQIVND (reference sequence). The J segment lost 4 bases and the V segment lost 7 bases, leaving 6 bases of the junction unmatched. The CDR3 sequence is 13 residues long. The DNA for the CDR3 is TGTGCCAGTAAAGGGGGCGCAGGCTATGGCTACACCTTC. Protein product: CASKGGAGYGYTF.

The sample holds a few counts of this clone. This chain links TRBV5-1 with TRBJ2-7, with D maybe TRBD1 (6 bases). CDR1 and CDR2 from the germline V gene are SGHRS and YFSETQ. The CDR3 runs to 18 residues. V was clipped by 0 bases and J by 2 bases, with 21 bases between them. In DNA, the CDR3 is TGCGCCAGCAGCTTGGGTATCTGGGACAAAGACACACCCTACGAGCAGTACGTC. This codes for CASSLGIWDKDTPYEQYV.

This clone was counted a few times. The chain couples TRBV7-9 to TRBJ2-3; tentatively, D is TRBD2 (6 bases). This CDR3 has 14 residues. Between the trimmed V and J ends, which lost 3 bases and 0 bases, there was a span of 7 bases. Germline-derived CDR1 and CDR2 are SEHNR and FQNEAQ (reference sequence). The CDR3 nucleotides are TGTGCCAGCAGCTTCGGGGGTAGCACAGATACGCAGTATTTT. This sequence encodes CASSFGGSTDTQYF. The full variable domain, completed using reference TRBV7-9 and TRBJ2-3, is DTGVSQNPRHKITKRGQNVTFRCDPISEHNRLYWYRQTLGQGPEFLTYFQNEAQLEKSRLLSDRFSAERPKGSFSTLEIQRTEQGDSAMYLCASSFGGSTDTQYFGPGTRLTVL.

The chain links TRBV7-9 to TRBJ2-2; 8 bases align to TRBD2. V gave up 5 bases and J gave up 3 bases; unmatched junction bases: 8. The CDR3 sequence is 16 residues long. Germline-derived CDR1 and CDR2 are SEHNR and FQNEAQ (reference sequence). CDR3 amino acids: CASSRGPAGDTGELFF. DNA of the CDR3: TGTGCCAGCAGCCGCGGCCCAGCGGGAGACACCGGGGAGCTGTTTTTT.